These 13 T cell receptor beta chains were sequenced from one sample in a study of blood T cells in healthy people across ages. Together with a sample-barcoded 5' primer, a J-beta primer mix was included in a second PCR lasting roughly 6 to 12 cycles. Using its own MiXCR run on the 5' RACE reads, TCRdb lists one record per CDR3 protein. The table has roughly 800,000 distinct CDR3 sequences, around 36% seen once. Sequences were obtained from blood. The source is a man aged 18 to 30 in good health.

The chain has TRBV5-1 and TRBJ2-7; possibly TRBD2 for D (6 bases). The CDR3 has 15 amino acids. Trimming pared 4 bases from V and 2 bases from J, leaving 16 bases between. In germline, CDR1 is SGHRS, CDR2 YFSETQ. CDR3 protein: CASSPQIADTYEQYF. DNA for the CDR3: TGCGCCAGCAGCCCCCAAATAGCGGATACCTACGAGCAGTACTTC.

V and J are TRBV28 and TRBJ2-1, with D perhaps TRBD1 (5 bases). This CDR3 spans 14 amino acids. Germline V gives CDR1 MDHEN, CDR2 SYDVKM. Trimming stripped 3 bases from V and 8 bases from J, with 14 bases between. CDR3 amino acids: CASSFRQLKDEQFF. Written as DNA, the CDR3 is TGTGCCAGCAGTTTCCGACAGTTGAAAGATGAGCAGTTCTTC.

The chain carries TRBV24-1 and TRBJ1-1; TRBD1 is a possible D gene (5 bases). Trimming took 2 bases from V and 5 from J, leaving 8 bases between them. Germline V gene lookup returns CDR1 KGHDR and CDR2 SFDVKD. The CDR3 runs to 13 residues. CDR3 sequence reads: CATSDWGETEAFF. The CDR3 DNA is TGTGCCACCAGTGATTGGGGGGAGACTGAAGCTTTCTTT.

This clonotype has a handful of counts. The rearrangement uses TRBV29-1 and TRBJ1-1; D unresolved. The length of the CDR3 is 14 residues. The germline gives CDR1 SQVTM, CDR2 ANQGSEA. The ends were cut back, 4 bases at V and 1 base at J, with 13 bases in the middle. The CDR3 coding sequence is TGCAGCGTTGTTTTGCGGCTGAAGAACACTGAAGCTTTCTTT. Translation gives CSVVLRLKNTEAFF.

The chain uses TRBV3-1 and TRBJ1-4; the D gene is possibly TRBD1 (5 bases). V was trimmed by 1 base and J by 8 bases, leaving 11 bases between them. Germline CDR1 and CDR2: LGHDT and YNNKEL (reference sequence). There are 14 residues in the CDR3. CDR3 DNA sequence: TGTGCCAGCAGCCAAGGGGGACTCAGCGAAAAACTGTTTTTT. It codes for CASSQGGLSEKLFF.

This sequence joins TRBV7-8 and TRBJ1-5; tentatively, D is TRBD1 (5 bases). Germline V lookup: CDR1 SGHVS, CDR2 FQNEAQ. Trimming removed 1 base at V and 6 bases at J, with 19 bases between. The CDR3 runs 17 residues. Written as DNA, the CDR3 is TGTGCCAGCAGCTTAGTTGTAGGCAGGGTGAACGTTCAGCCCCAGCATTTT. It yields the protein CASSLVVGRVNVQPQHF.

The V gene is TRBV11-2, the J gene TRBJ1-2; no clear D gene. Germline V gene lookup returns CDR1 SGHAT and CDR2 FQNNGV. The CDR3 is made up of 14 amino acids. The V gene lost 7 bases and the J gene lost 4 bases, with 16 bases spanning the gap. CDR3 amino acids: CASTKGGLAYGYTF. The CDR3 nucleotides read TGTGCCAGCACCAAGGGAGGGTTGGCCTATGGCTACACCTTC.

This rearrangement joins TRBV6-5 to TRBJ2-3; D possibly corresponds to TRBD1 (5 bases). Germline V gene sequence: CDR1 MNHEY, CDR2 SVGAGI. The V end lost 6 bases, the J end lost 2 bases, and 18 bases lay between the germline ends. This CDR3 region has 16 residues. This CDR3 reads CASSRTSSGITDTQYF. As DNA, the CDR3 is TGTGCCAGCAGCCGAACGTCGTCAGGGATCACAGATACGCAGTATTTT.

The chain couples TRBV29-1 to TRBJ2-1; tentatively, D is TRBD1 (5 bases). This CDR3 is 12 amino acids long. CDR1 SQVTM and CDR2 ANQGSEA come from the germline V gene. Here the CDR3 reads CGAELRDNEQFF. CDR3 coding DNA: TGCGGCGCTGAGCTCAGGGACAATGAGCAGTTCTTC.

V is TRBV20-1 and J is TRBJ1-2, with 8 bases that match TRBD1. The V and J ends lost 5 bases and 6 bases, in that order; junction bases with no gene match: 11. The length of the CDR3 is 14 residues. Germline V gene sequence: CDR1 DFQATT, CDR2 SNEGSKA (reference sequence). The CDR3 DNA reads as TGCAGTGCTGGCGGACAGGGAGGTTTTGATGGCTACACCTTC. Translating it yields CSAGGQGGFDGYTF.

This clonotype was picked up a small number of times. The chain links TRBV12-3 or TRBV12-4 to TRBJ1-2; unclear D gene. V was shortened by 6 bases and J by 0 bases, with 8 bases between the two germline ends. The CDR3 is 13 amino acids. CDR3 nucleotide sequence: TGTGCCAGCAGGCACCGAGCTAACTATGGCTACACCTTC. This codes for CASRHRANYGYTF.

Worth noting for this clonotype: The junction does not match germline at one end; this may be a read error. The CDR3 protein is CASGVDGIYGYTF. In nucleotides, the CDR3 is TGTGCCAGCGGCGTAGATGGGATCTATGGCTACACCTTC. The V call is TRBV9, the J call TRBJ1-2; D is ambiguous. The CDR3 runs to 13 residues. CDR1 is SGDLS, CDR2 YYNGEE, per germline.

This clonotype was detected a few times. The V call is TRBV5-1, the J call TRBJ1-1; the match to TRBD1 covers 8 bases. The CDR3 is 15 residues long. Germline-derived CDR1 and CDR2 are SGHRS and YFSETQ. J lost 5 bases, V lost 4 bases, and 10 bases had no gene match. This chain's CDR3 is CASSLSITGGTEAFF. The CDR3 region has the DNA TGCGCCAGCAGCCTCTCGATTACAGGGGGGACTGAAGCTTTCTTT. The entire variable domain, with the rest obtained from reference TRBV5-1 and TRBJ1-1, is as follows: KAGVTQTPRYLIKTRGQQVTLSCSPISGHRSVSWYQQTPGQGLQFLFEYFSETQRNKGNFPGRFSGRQFSNSRSEMNVSTLELGDSALYLCASSLSITGGTEAFFGQGTRLTVV.